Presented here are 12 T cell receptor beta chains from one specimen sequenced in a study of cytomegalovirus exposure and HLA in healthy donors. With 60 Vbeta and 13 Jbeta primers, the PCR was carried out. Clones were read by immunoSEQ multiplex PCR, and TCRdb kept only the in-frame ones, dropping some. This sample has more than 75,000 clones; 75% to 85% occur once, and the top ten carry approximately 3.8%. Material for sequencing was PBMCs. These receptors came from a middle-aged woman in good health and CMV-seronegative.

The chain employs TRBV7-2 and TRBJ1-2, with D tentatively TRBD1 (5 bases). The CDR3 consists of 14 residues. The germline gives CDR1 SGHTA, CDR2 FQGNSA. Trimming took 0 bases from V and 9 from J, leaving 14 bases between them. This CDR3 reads CASSLAGPDRSYTF. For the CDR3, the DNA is TGTGCCAGCAGCTTAGCGGGGCCAGATAGAAGCTACACCTTC.

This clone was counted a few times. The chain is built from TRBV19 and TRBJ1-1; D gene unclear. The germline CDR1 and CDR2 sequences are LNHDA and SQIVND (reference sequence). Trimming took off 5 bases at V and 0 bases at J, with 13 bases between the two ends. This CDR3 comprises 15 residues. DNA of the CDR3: TGTGCCAGTAGTCTCCAGGTCCCCATGAACACTGAAGCTTTCTTT. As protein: CASSLQVPMNTEAFF.

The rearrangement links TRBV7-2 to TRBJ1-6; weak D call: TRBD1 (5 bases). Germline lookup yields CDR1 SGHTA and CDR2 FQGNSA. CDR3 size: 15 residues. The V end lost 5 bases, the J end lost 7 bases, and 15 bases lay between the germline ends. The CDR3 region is CASSLLVGENSPLHF. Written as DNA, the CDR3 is TGTGCCAGCAGCCTCTTGGTAGGGGAAAATTCACCCCTCCACTTT.

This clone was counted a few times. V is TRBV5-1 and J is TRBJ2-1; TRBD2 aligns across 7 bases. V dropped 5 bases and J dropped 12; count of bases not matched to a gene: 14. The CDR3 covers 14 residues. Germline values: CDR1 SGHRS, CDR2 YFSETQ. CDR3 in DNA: TGCGCCAGCAGAGCCGGGACTACGGGCGGGGTGCAGTTCTTC. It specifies CASRAGTTGGVQFF.

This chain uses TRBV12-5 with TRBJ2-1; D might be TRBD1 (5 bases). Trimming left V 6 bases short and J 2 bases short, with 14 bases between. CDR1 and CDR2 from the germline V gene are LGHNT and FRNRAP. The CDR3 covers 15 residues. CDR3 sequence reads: CASGHSGPTYNEQFF. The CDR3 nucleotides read TGTGCTAGTGGCCACTCAGGGCCGACCTACAATGAGCAGTTCTTC. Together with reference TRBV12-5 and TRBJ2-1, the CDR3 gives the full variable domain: DARVTQTPRHKVTEMGQEVTMRCQPILGHNTVFWYRQTMMQGLELLAYFRNRAPLDDSGMPKDRFSAEMPDATLATLKIQPSEPRDSAVYFCASGHSGPTYNEQFFGPGTRLTVL.

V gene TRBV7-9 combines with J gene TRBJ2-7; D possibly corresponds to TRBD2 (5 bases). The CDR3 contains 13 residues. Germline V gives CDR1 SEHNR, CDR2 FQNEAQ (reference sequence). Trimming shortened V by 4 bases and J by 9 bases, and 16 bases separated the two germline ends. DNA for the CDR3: TGTGCCAGCAGCTCCTCCGACCCGGCGGGGCAGTACTTC. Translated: CASSSSDPAGQYF. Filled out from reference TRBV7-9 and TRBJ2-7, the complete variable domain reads DTGVSQNPRHKITKRGQNVTFRCDPISEHNRLYWYRQTLGQGPEFLTYFQNEAQLEKSRLLSDRFSAERPKGSFSTLEIQRTEQGDSAMYLCASSSSDPAGQYFGPGTRLTVT.

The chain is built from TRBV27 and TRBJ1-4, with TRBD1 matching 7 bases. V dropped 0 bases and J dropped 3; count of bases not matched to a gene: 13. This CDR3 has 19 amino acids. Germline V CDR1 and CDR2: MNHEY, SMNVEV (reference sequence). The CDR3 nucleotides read TGTGCCAGCAGTTTATCTCCCCATATGGACAGGCCCGCTAATGAAAAACTGTTTTTT. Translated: CASSLSPHMDRPANEKLFF.

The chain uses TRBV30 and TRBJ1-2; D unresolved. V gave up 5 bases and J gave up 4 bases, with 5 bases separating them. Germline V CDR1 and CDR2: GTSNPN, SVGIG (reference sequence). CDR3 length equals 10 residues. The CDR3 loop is CAWGPYGYTF. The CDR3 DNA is TGTGCCTGGGGGCCCTATGGCTACACCTTC.

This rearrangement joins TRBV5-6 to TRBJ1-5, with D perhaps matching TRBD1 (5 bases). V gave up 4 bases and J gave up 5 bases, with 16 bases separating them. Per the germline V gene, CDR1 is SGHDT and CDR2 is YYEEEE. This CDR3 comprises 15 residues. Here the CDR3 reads CASSTSPTDYQPQHF. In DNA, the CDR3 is TGTGCCAGCAGCACATCCCCGACAGACTATCAGCCCCAGCATTTT.

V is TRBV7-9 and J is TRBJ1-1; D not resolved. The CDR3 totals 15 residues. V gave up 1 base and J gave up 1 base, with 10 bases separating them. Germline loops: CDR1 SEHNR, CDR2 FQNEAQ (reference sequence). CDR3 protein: CASSLDGRKNTEAFF. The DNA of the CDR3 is TGTGCCAGCAGCTTAGACGGCAGGAAGAACACTGAAGCTTTCTTT.

Here the CDR3 reads CASSQVGSGAGELFF. The CDR3 coding sequence is TGTGCCAGCAGCCAAGTTGGTAGCGGGGCTGGGGAGCTGTTTTTT. This chain links TRBV4-2 with TRBJ2-2; 8 bases line up with TRBD2. This CDR3 has 15 amino acids. With 1 base clipped from V and 8 bases from J, the junction kept 6 bases outside the gene matches. The germline V gene encodes CDR1 LGHNA and CDR2 YNFKEQ.

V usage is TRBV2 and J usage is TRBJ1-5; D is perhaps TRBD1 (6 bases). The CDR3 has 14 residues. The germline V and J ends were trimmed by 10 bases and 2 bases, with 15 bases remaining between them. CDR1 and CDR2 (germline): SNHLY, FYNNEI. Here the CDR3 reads CATQQGSGNQPQHF. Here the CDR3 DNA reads TGTGCCACTCAACAGGGATCGGGCAATCAGCCCCAGCATTTT.